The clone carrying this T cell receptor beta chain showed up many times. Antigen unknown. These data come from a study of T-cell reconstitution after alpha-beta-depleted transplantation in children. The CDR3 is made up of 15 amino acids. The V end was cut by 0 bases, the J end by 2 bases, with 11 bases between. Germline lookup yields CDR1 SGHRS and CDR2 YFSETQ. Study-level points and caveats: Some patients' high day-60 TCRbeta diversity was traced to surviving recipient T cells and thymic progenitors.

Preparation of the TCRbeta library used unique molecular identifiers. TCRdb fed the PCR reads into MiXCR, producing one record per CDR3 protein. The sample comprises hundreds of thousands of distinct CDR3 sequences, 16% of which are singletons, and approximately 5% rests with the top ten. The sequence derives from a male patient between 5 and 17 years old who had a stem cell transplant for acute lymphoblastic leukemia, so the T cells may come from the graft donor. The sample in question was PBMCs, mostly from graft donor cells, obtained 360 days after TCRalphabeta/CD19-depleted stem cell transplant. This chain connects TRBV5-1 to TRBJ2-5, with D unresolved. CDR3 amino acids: CASSLGRTAQETQYF. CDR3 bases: TGCGCCAGCAGCTTGGGGCGTACGGCTCAAGAGACCCAGTACTTC. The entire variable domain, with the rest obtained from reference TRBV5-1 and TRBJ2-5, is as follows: KAGVTQTPRYLIKTRGQQVTLSCSPISGHRSVSWYQQTPGQGLQFLFEYFSETQRNKGNFPGRFSGRQFSNSRSEMNVSTLELGDSALYLCASSLGRTAQETQYFGPGTRLLVL.